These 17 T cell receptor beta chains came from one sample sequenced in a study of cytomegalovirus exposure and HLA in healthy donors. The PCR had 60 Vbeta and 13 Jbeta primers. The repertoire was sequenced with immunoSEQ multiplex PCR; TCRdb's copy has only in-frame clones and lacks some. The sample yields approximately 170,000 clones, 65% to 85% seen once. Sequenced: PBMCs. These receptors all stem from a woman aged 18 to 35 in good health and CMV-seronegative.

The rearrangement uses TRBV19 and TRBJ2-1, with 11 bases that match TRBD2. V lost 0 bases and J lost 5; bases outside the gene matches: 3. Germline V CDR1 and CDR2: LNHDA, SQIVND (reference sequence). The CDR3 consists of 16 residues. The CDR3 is CASSIDPGLADNEQFF. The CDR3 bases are TGTGCCAGTAGTATAGACCCGGGACTAGCGGACAATGAGCAGTTCTTC. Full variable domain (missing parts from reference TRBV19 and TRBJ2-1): DGGITQSPKYLFRKEGQNVTLSCEQNLNHDAMYWYRQDPGQGLRLIYYSQIVNDFQKGDIAEGYSVSREKKESFPLTVTSAQKNPTAFYLCASSIDPGLADNEQFFGPGTRLTVL.

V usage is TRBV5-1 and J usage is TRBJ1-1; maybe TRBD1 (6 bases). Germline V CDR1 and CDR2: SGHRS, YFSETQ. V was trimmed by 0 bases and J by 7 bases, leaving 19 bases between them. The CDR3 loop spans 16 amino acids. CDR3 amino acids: CASSLGGQYSLNEAFF. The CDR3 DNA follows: TGCGCCAGCAGCTTGGGGGGGCAGTACAGCTTAAATGAAGCTTTCTTT.

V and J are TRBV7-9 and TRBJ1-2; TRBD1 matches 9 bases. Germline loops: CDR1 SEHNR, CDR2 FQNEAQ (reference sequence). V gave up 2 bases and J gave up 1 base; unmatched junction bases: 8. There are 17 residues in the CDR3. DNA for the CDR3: TGTGCCAGCAGCTTACTGTCCACGGGACAGGGTAACTATGGCTACACCTTC. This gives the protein CASSLLSTGQGNYGYTF.

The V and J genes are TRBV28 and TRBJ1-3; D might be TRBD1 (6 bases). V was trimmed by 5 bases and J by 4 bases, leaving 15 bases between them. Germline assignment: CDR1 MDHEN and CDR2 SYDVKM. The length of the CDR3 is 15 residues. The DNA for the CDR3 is TGTGCCAGCAGTCTCCCGGGGACAATCGGAAACACCATATATTTT. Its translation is CASSLPGTIGNTIYF.

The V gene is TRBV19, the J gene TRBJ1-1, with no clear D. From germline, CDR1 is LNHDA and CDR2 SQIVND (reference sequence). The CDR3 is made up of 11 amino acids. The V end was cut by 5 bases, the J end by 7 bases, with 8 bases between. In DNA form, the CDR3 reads TGTGCCAGTAGTGACATGTTTGAAGCTTTCTTT. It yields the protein CASSDMFEAFF. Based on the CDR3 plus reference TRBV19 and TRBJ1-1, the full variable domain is DGGITQSPKYLFRKEGQNVTLSCEQNLNHDAMYWYRQDPGQGLRLIYYSQIVNDFQKGDIAEGYSVSREKKESFPLTVTSAQKNPTAFYLCASSDMFEAFFGQGTRLTVV.

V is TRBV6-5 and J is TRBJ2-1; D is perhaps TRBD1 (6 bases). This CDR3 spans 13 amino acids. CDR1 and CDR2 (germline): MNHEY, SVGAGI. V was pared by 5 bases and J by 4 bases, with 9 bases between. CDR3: CASSNDRYNEQFF. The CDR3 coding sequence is TGTGCCAGCAGTAACGACAGGTACAATGAGCAGTTCTTC.

The CDR3 sequence is CASSVAGGQNYEQYF. In DNA form, the CDR3 reads TGTGCCAGCAGCGTAGCTGGCGGACAAAACTACGAGCAGTACTTC. This chain connects TRBV9 to TRBJ2-7; tentatively, D is TRBD1 (5 bases). The V and J ends lost 0 bases and 3 bases respectively, with 13 bases between them. The CDR3 runs 15 residues. Germline CDR1 is SGDLS and CDR2 is YYNGEE.

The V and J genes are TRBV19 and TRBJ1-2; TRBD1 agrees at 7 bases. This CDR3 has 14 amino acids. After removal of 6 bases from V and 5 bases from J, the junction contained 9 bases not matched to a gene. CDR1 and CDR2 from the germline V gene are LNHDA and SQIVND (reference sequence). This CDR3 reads CASRDDRVGYGYTF. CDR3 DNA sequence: TGTGCCAGTAGGGACGACAGGGTGGGATATGGCTACACCTTC. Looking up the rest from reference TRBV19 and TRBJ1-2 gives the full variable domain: DGGITQSPKYLFRKEGQNVTLSCEQNLNHDAMYWYRQDPGQGLRLIYYSQIVNDFQKGDIAEGYSVSREKKESFPLTVTSAQKNPTAFYLCASRDDRVGYGYTFGSGTRLTVV.

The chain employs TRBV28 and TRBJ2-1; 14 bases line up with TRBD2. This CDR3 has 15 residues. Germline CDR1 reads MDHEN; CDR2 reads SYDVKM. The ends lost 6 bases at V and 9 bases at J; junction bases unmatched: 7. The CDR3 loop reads CASRQGLAGVAEQFF. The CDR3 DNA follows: TGTGCCAGCAGACAGGGACTAGCGGGAGTAGCTGAGCAGTTCTTC. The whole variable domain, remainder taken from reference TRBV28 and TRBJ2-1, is DVKVTQSSRYLVKRTGEKVFLECVQDMDHENMFWYRQDPGLGLRLIYFSYDVKMKEKGDIPEGYSVSREKKERFSLILESASTNQTSMYLCASRQGLAGVAEQFFGPGTRLTVL.

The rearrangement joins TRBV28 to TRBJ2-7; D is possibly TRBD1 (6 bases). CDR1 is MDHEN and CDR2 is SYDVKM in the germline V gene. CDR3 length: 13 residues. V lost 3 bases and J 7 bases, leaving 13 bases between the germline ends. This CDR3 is CASSFGQYSEQYF. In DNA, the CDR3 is TGTGCCAGCAGTTTCGGACAGTATAGTGAGCAGTACTTC.

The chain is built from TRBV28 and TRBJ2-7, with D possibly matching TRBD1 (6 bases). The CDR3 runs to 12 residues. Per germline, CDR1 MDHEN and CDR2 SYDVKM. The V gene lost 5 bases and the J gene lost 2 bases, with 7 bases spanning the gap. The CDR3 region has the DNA TGTGCCAGCAGTAGGGACACCTACGAGCAGTACTTC. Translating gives CASSRDTYEQYF.

The CDR3 DNA reads as TGTGCCAGCAGTCGGGGACTAGCGGGAATCAGCACCGGGGAGCTGTTTTTT. This translates into CASSRGLAGISTGELFF. The chain has TRBV6-4 and TRBJ2-2, with 13 bases that match TRBD2. This CDR3 has 17 residues. Trimming took 5 bases from V and 4 from J; bases not matched to a gene: 7. The germline gives CDR1 MRHNA, CDR2 SNTAGT.

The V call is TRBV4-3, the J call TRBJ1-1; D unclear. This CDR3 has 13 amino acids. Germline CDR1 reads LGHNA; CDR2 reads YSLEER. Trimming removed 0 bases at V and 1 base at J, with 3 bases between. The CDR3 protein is CASSQDRNTEAFF. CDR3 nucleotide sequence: TGCGCCAGCAGCCAAGACAGGAACACTGAAGCTTTCTTT.

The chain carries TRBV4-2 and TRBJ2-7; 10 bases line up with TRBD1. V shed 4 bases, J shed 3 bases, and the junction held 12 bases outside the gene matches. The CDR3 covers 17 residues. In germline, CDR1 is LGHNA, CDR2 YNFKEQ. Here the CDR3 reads CASSPYGPGTGVYEQYF. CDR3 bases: TGTGCCAGCAGCCCATATGGTCCCGGGACAGGGGTCTACGAGCAGTACTTC.

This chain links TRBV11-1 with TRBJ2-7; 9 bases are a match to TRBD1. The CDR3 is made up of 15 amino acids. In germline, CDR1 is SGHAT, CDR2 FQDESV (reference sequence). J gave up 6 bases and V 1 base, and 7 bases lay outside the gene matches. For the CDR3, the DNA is TGTGCCAGCAGCTTAGGTGGGACAGGGTTATCCGAGCAGTACTTC. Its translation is CASSLGGTGLSEQYF.

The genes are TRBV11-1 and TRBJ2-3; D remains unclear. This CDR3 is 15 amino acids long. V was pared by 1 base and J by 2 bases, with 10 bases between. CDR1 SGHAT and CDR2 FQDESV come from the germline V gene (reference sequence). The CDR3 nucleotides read TGTGCCAGCAGCTTAGAGCTACAGAACACAGATACGCAGTATTTT. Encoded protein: CASSLELQNTDTQYF. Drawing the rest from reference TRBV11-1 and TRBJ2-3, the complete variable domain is EAEVAQSPRYKITEKSQAVAFWCDPISGHATLYWYRQILGQGPELLVQFQDESVVDDSQLPKDRFSAERLKGVDSTLKIQPAELGDSAMYLCASSLELQNTDTQYFGPGTRLTVL.

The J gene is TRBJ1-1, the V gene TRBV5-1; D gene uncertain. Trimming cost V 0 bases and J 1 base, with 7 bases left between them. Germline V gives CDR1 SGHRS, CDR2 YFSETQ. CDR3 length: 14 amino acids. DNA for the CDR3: TGCGCCAGCAGCTTGGTTCCGAGGAACACTGAAGCTTTCTTT. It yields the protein CASSLVPRNTEAFF.